This T cell receptor beta chain was profiled in a study of T cell repertoires in cytomegalovirus infection (dated by TCRdb to between 2019 and 2020). Concerning the study at large: The peptide stimulations were aimed at well-studied HLA-B-restricted epitopes as well as recently identified HLA-C-restricted CMV epitopes, whose presentation resists viral immunomodulation. The HLA type of each donor mattered for the analysis, because public TCR beta signatures pointed to carriage of CMV infection along with the matching HLA type.

This clonotype was seen a few times. Its binding antigen is unknown. Base qualities were left out, and no much larger clone turns up one base away. Ends trimmed: V by 10 bases, J by 4 bases; bases unmatched to a gene: 18. The CDR3 spans 18 residues, from the cysteine through the phenylalanine. Only the CDR3 part of the read is kept: 54 bases, read in frame from the first base. General conclusions and limits of the study: The ex vivo response was dominated by HLA-C-restricted CMV-specific TCR beta clonotypes, which also provided the single most frequent clonotype in two of eight donors. Carriers of CMV infection plus the relevant HLA type were discriminated by the cumulative frequency of public TCR beta family members in the study cohort and in an independent roughly 400-donor cohort.

The sample's treatment or condition label, decoded: in vitro stimulation with specific CMV peptide epitopes to enrich CMV-specific T cells. Instrument used: Illumina HiSeq 1500. TCRdb applied fastp at Q25 and MiXCR to the public reads, then kept only in-frame beta chains. For every CDR3 protein sequence, its rows merge into one entry that carries the most common genes and DNA. This sample gives about 920,000 distinct CDR3 sequences in total; roughly a third of them show up just once. 10% to 15% of the sample comes from the top ten. The clonotype was recovered from a human donor in good health (CMV status not recorded). Some clones in this sample may be carry-over from other donors' samples. This material consisted of cultured CD8+ T cells from PBMCs, taken from culture after CMV antigen stimulation. The V gene is TRBV12-3 or TRBV12-4 and the J gene is TRBJ2-1; TRBD2 aligns with 11 central bases. The encoded CDR3 is CAIGTVPSGGPGYNEQFF. DNA sequence: TGTGCCATCGGCACTGTTCCTAGCGGGGGGCCGGGTTACAATGAGCAGTTCTTC.